Sequencing of this TCR delta chain was carried out in a study of γδ T cells in repeated Plasmodium falciparum infection. At the level of the study: Donors had four controlled P. falciparum NF54 infections over about 640 days.

TCRdb re-called the multiplex PCR reads via CATT. The table has around 49,000 delta-chain clones, roughly 2% seen once. A few counts support this clone. A far larger clone is off by one base, so a read error is likely. The TCR originated in a pool of human donors (malaria-infected and uninfected, not separated). The sample taken for sequencing was gamma-delta T cells from blood.

CDR3 bases: TGTGCCCTTGGGGAACCCTGTACCCTTCCTACGTCGGTAAGGGTGGAGGTTTACACCGATAAACTCATCTTT. This encodes CALGEPCTLPTSVRVEVYTDKLIF. The chain carries TRDV1 and TRDJ1; 9 bases agree with TRDD2. The J gene was missing in TCRdb and was found by matching the end of the DNA to germline. CDR1 and CDR2 (germline): TSWWSYY, QGS. The CDR3 contains 24 residues.